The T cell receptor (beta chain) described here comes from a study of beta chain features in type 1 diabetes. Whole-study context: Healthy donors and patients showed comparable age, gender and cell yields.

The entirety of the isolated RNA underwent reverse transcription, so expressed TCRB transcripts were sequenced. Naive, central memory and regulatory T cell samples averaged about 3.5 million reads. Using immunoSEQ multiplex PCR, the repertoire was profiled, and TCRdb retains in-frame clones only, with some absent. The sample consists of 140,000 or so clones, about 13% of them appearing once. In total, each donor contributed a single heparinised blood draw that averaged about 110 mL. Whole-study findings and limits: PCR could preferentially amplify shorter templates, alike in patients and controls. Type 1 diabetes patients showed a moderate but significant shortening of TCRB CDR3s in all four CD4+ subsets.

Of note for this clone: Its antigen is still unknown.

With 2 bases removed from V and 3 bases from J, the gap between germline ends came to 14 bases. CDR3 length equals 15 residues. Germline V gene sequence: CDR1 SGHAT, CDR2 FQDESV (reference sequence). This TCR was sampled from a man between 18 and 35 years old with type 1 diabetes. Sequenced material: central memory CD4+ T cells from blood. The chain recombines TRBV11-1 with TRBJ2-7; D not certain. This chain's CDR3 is CASSLNTLPDYEQYF. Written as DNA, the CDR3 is TGTGCCAGCAGCTTAAACACACTCCCAGACTACGAGCAGTACTTC.